Below are 2 T cell receptor beta chains sequenced from a single sample in a study of blood T cell repertoires in COVID-19. Libraries were prepared by immunoSEQ multiplex PCR; TCRdb keeps only in-frame clonotypes and omits some of them. The sample has roughly 130,000 clones; roughly 90% are singletons. The sequencing sample was made of peripheral blood. The receptors shown here come from a man between 60 and 75 years old with COVID-19, enrolled during active disease.

The rearrangement uses TRBV11-1 and TRBJ1-1; D possibly corresponds to TRBD1 (6 bases). The V end lost 5 bases, the J end lost 4 bases, and 14 bases lay between the germline ends. The CDR3 spans 14 residues. Germline CDR1 is SGHAT and CDR2 is FQDESV (reference sequence). As DNA, the CDR3 is TGTGCCAGCAGCGCTCGCCGAGGGGGCACTGAAGCTTTCTTT. Its protein product is CASSARRGGTEAFF.

The CDR3 here is CASSEGEYLANYGYTF. As DNA, the CDR3 is TGTGCCAGCAGTGAAGGAGAGTATTTAGCTAACTATGGCTACACCTTC. The V call is TRBV6-1, the J call TRBJ1-2; D remains unclear. The CDR3 is made up of 16 amino acids. The germline gives CDR1 MNHNS, CDR2 SASEGT. The ends were cut back, 1 base at V and 0 bases at J, with 12 bases in the middle.